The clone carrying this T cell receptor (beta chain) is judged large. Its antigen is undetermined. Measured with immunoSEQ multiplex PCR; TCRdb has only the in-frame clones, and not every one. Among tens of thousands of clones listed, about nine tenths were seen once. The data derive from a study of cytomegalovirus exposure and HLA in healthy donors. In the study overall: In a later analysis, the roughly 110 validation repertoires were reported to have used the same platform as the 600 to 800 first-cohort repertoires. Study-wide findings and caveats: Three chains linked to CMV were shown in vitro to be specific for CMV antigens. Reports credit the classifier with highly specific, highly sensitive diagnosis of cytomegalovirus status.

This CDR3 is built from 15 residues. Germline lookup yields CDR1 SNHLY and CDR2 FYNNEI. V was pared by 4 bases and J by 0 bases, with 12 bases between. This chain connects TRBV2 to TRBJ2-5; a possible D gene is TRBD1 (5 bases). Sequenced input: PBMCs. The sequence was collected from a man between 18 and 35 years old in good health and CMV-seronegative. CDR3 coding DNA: TGTGCCAGCAGTGTTACAGGTGTATACCAAGAGACCCAGTACTTC. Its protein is CASSVTGVYQETQYF.